This T cell receptor beta chain originates from a study of spatial heterogeneity in lung cancer. Study context: Consistent detection of more beta-chain than alpha-chain sequences was observed. There were, on average, more than ten raw-read appearances for each unique TCR and UMI combination.

This clonotype appeared many times. The CDR3 runs 14 residues. Germline CDR1 reads MNHEY; CDR2 reads SMNVEV (reference sequence). V was trimmed by 3 bases and J by 5 bases, leaving 12 bases between them. Every TCR cDNA molecule carried a tag that served as a unique molecular identifier. Each CDR3 protein gets one entry after TCRdb re-called the 5' RACE reads with MiXCR. The table lists roughly 4,300 distinct CDR3 sequences, about 9.8% of them singletons. The time point denotes: sample taken at primary tumor resection. Unsorted whole RNA from tumor, nontumor lung or frozen PBMC underwent sequencing. A total of around 76 untreated early-stage non-small cell lung cancer patients served as donors.

The sequenced sample was PBMCs, obtained at surgery. This receptor was obtained from a male donor with early-stage non-small cell lung cancer. This sequence joins TRBV27 and TRBJ2-3; perhaps TRBD1 as D (6 bases). The CDR3 sequence: CASSFTGTRDTQYF. For the CDR3, the DNA is TGTGCCAGCAGTTTTACCGGGACAAGAGATACGCAGTATTTT.